What follows is one T cell receptor (beta chain) and its context. What it recognizes is unknown. At one of its ends the junction is not consistent with the germline gene, which may arise from a read error. These data are taken from a study of tumor and adjacent non-tumor tissue in lung cancer. Background on the study: Patients were aged about 31 to 85, about ten men and roughly five women, stage I to III. The study, taken as a whole, reports: Compared with tumor, normal lung showed significantly lower TCR diversity.

No cell sorting was done before RNA was extracted from the tissue. Chemotherapy-naive patients with new lung cancer underwent thoracic surgery in China, August–late 2014. Germline CDR1 is SGHDT and CDR2 is YYEEEE. The CDR3 is 14 amino acids. The library came from three nested PCR rounds adapted from ARM-PCR protocols. TCRdb processed the multiplex PCR reads anew with MiXCR; each CDR3 protein has one entry. The sample consists of 65,000 to 90,000 distinct CDR3 sequences, 55% to 70% of them appearing once. The sample taken for sequencing was lung tumor tissue. The chain couples TRBV5-6 to TRBJ2-7; possibly TRBD2 for D (6 bases). The clonotype originates from a woman in her 70s with non-small cell lung cancer. The chain's CDR3 is CTSTLDYTSYELYF. The CDR3 region has the DNA TGTACCAGCACCTTGGACTACACTTCCTACGAGCTGTACTTC.